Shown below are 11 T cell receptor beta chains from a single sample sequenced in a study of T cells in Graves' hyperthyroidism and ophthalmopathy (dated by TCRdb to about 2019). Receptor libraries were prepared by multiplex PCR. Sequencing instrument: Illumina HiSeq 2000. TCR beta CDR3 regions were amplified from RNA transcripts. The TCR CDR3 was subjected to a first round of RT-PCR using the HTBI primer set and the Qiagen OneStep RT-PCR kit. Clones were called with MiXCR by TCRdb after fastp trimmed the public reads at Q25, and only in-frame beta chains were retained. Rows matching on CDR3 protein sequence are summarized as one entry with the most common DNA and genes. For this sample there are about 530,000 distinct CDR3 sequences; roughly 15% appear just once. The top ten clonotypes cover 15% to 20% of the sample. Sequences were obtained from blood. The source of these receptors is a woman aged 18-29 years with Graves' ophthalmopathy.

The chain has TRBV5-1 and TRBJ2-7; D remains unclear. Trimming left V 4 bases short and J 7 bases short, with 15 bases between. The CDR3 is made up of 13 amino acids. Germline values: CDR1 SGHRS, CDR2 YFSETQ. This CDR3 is CASSPINTREQYF. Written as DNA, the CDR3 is TGCGCCAGCAGCCCAATCAACACTCGGGAGCAGTACTTC.

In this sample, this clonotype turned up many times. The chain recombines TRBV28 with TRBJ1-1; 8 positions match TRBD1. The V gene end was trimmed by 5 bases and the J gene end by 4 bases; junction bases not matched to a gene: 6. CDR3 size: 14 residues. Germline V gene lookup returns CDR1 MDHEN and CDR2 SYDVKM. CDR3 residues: CASSTQGARTEAFF. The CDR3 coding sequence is TGTGCCAGCAGTACCCAGGGGGCGCGCACTGAAGCTTTCTTT.

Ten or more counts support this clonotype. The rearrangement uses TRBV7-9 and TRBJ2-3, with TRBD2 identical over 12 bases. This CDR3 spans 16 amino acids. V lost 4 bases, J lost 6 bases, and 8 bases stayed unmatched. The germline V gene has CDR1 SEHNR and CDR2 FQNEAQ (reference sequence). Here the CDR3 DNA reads TGTGCCAGCAGCTACTACGAGGGACTAGCGGGCGATACGCAGTATTTT. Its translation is CASSYYEGLAGDTQYF.

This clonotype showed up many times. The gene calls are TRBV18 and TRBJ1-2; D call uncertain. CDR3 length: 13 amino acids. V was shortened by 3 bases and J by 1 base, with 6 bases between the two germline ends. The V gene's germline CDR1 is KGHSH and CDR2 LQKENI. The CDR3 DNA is TGTGCCAGCTCACCTCTCAGTAACTATGGCTACACCTTC. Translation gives CASSPLSNYGYTF.

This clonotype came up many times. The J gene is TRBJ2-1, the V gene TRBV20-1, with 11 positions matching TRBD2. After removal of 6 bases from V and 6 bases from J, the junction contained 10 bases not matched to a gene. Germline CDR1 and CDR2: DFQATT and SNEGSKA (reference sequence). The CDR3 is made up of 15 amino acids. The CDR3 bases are TGCAGTGCCAGTGGGACTAGCGGATTATCCAATGAGCAGTTCTTC. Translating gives CSASGTSGLSNEQFF.

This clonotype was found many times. As DNA, the CDR3 is TGTGCCTGGGACAGGGGCACTGAAGCTTTCTTT. Translated: CAWDRGTEAFF. This sequence joins TRBV30 and TRBJ1-1, with TRBD1 matching over 8 bases. The CDR3 consists of 11 residues. The germline V gene has CDR1 GTSNPN and CDR2 SVGIG (reference sequence). The V segment lost 5 bases and the J segment 4 bases; nucleotides outside the gene matches: 0.

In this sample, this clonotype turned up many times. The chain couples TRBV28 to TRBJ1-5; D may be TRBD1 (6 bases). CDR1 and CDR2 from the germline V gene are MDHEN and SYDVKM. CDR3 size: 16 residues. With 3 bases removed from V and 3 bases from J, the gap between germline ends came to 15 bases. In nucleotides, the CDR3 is TGTGCCAGCAGTTTTCTGGGGGCAGAGAACAATCAGCCCCAGCATTTT. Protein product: CASSFLGAENNQPQHF. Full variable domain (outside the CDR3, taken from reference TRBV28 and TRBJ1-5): DVKVTQSSRYLVKRTGEKVFLECVQDMDHENMFWYRQDPGLGLRLIYFSYDVKMKEKGDIPEGYSVSREKKERFSLILESASTNQTSMYLCASSFLGAENNQPQHFGDGTRLSIL.

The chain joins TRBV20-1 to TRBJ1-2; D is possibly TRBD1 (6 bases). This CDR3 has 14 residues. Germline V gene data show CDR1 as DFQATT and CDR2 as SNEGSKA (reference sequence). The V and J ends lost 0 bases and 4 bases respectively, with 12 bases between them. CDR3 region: CSARDPQGGYGYTF. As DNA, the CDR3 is TGCAGTGCTAGAGATCCACAGGGAGGCTATGGCTACACCTTC.

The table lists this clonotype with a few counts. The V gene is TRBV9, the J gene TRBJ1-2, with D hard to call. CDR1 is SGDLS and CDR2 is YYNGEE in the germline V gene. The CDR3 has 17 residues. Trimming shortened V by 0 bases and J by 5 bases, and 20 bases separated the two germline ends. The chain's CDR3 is CASSVGAGSSSEYGYTF. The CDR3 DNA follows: TGTGCCAGCAGCGTAGGAGCAGGATCTTCTTCGGAGTATGGCTACACCTTC.

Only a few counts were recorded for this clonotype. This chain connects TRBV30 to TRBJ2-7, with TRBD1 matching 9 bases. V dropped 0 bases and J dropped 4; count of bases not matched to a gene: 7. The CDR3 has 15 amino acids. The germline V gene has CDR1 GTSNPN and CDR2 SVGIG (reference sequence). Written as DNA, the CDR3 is TGTGCCTGGAGTGTAGAGACAGGGGGAAGTTACGAGCAGTACTTC. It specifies CAWSVETGGSYEQYF.

CDR3 region: CASSEWEAYNSPLHF. CDR3 bases: TGTGCCAGCAGTGAGTGGGAGGCCTATAATTCACCCCTCCACTTT. The genes are TRBV6-1 and TRBJ1-6; D call uncertain. The CDR3 consists of 15 residues. Germline V lookup: CDR1 MNHNS, CDR2 SASEGT. Trimming left V 3 bases short and J 2 bases short, with 8 bases between.